The clone carrying this TCR beta chain was recorded a few times. Its antigen is unidentified. Arm-PCR of CDR3 regions and iRepertoire HTBI primers were the basis on which TCR beta libraries were built. Each CDR3 protein gets one entry after TCRdb re-called the multiplex PCR reads with MiXCR. The sample carries 450,000 to 650,000 distinct CDR3 sequences, about 16% recorded once. This record comes from a study of regulatory T cells in long-lasting Graves disease. General study results and limits: More public clonotypes were shared by persistent patients (2,741) than by new patients (about 970).

The CDR3 has 13 amino acids. Germline-derived CDR1 and CDR2 are ENHRY and SYGVKD. Trimming removed 6 bases from V and 0 bases from J, with 8 bases in between. The time point denotes: newly diagnosed GD, antithyroid drugs for less than 3 months. Preparation of the TCR library used RNA extracted from PBMCs. These sequences were also reported in another study, on T cells in Graves' hyperthyroidism and ophthalmopathy. From that report: HTBI primers were employed in a first-round RT-PCR of the TCR CDR3.

The TCR originated in a woman aged 40-65 years with Graves disease. The chain carries TRBV10-3 and TRBJ1-1; D uncertain. The starting material was peripheral blood mononuclear cells (PBMCs), obtained at new diagnosis, from a patient treated with antithyroid drugs. This CDR3 reads CAIRDGMNTEAFF. The CDR3 DNA follows: TGTGCCATCAGGGACGGGATGAACACTGAAGCTTTCTTT.